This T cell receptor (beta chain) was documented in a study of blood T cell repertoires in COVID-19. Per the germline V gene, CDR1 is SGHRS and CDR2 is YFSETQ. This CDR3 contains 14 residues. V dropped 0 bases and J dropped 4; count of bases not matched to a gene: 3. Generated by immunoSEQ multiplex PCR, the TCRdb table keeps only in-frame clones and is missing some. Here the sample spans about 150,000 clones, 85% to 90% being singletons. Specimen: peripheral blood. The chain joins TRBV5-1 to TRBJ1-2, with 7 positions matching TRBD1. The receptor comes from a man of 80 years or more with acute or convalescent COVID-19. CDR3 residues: CASSLGQGSYGYTF. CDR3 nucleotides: TGCGCCAGCAGCTTGGGACAGGGATCCTATGGCTACACCTTC.